The clone carrying this TCR beta chain has just one count. What it binds is not known. A much bigger clone sits one base away, suggesting this may be a read error. The time point here: newly diagnosed GD, antithyroid drugs for less than 3 months. Scientists built the TCR library using RNA that was extracted from PBMCs. These data are taken from a study of regulatory T cells in long-lasting Graves disease. CDR1 is DFQATT and CDR2 is SNEGSKA in the germline V gene (reference sequence). This CDR3 region has 13 residues. Study-wide results and caveats: Persistent disease preferred TRBV28, TRBJ1-2 and TRBJ2-5; new disease, TRBV20-1 and TRBJ2-1.

Libraries of TCR beta came from iRepertoire HTBI primers plus Arm-PCR of CDR3 regions. TCRdb used MiXCR to reprocess the multiplex PCR reads, holding one entry per CDR3 protein. The sample has around 450,000 distinct CDR3 sequences; 14% to 15% are singletons. These data are also associated with another study on T cells in Graves' hyperthyroidism and ophthalmopathy. According to that study: Aged 18 to 65, the patients had hyperthyroidism that was newly diagnosed and had lasted under 2 months. First-round RT-PCR of the TCR CDR3 relied on the HTBI primer set.

This specimen consisted of peripheral blood mononuclear cells (PBMCs), obtained at new diagnosis, from a patient treated with antithyroid drugs. This TCR was recovered from a young woman with Graves disease. The rearrangement links TRBV20-1 to TRBJ2-2; D is possibly TRBD1 or TRBD2 (5 bases each). As DNA, the CDR3 is TGCACTGCTAGATCAGGGAGCACCGGGGAGCTGTTTTTT. Translating gives CTARSGSTGELFF.